This TCR beta chain was obtained from a study of regulatory T cells in long-lasting Graves disease. Time point defined: newly diagnosed GD, antithyroid drugs for less than 3 months. After RNA was extracted from PBMCs, the TCR library was made from it. Germline assignment: CDR1 SGHNT and CDR2 YYREEE (reference sequence). CDR3 size: 14 residues. Trimming took 3 bases from V and 2 from J, leaving 11 bases between them. Assembly of TCR beta libraries relied on iRepertoire HTBI primers together with Arm-PCR of CDR3 regions. MiXCR, run by TCRdb on the multiplex PCR reads, gives a single entry per CDR3 protein. The data show 370,000 or so distinct CDR3 sequences, roughly 16% seen once. These data were also filed under a second study, of T cells in Graves' hyperthyroidism and ophthalmopathy.

Here the sequenced sample was peripheral blood mononuclear cells (PBMCs), taken at new diagnosis, from a patient treated with antithyroid drugs. The sequence came from a young woman with Graves disease. The V and J genes are TRBV5-4 and TRBJ1-1; weak D call: TRBD1 (5 bases). The CDR3 region is CASSSPTVNTEAFF. CDR3 in DNA: TGTGCCAGCAGCTCCCCGACAGTTAACACTGAAGCTTTCTTT.